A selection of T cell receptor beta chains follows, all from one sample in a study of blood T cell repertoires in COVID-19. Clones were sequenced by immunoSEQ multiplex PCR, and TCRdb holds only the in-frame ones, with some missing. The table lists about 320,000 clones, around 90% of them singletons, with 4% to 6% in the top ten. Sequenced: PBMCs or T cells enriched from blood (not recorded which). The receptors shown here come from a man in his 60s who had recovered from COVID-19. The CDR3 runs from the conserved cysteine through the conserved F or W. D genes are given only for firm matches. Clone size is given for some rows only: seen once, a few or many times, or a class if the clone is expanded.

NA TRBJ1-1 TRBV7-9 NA TGTGCCAGCAGCTTAATTTCTAGTGAAGCTTTCTTT CASSLISSEAFF
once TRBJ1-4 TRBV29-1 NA TGCAGCGTTGCCAGGGTCCTGGGGGAAAAACTGTTTTTT CSVARVLGEKLFF
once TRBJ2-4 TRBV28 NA TGTGCCAGCAGCCCACACGGGGGAAATACGGTCATTCAGTACTTC CASSPHGGNTVIQYF
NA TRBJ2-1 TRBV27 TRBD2 TGTGCCAGCAGTCGTCCGGGACTAGCGAGCTCCTACAATGAGCAGTTCTTC CASSRPGLASSYNEQFF
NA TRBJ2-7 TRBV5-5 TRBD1 TGTGCCAGCAGCATATCCGGGACAGGTAGCTCCTACGAGCAGTACTTC CASSISGTGSSYEQYF
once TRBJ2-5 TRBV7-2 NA TGTGCCAGCAGCTTAGCCCAGGGTCGGCAAGAGACCCAGTACTTC CASSLAQGRQETQYF
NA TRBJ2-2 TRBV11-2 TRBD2 TGTGCCAGCAGGCAAGGGCCCACTAGCGGGACCGGGGAGCTGTTTTTT CASRQGPTSGTGELFF
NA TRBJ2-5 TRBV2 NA TGTGCCAGCAGCGTGATTTCAGGGATTCAAGGGACCCAGTACTTC CASSVISGIQGTQYF
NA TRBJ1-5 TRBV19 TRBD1 TGTGCCAGTACCATTAAACAAGGGGGCGCCTTTCAGCCCCAGCATTTT CASTIKQGGAFQPQHF
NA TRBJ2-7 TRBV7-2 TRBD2 TGTGCCAGCAGCCCCGGTGGTAGCGGGAGGTACGAGCAGTACTTC CASSPGGSGRYEQYF
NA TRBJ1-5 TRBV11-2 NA TGTGCCAGCAGCTTAGATCTCGGGGTCCAGCCCCAGCATTTT CASSLDLGVQPQHF
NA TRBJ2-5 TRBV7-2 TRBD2 TGTGCCAGCAGCTTAGGGGGCCTAGCGGGAGGTCTCGGAGAGACCCAGTACTTC CASSLGGLAGGLGETQYF
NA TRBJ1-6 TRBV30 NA TGTGCCTGGGGGGGGCCGCCGCTTGAACCCCTCCACTTT CAWGGPPLEPLHF
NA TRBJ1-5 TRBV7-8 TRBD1 TGTGCCAGCAGCCCTACCGTCCGGGACAGGTACAATCAGCCCCAGCATTTT CASSPTVRDRYNQPQHF
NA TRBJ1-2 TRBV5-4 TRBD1 TGTGCCAGCAGCCTTTCGACAGGGGGCGTATCGTATGGCTACACCTTC CASSLSTGGVSYGYTF
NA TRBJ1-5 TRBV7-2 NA TGTGCCAGCAGCTTAGTCTCCGGGGAAGATCAGCCCCAGCATTTT CASSLVSGEDQPQHF
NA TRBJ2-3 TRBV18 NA TGTGCCAGCTCACCTTCCGAGGCCGATACGCAGTATTTT CASSPSEADTQYF
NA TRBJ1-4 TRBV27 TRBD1 TGTGCCAGCAGTTCATCTGGGACAGGGGGCGCGTGGGCAACTAATGAAAAACTGTTTTTT CASSSSGTGGAWATNEKLFF
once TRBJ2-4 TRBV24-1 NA TGTGCCACCAGTGTCTCAGGGAACATTCAGTACTTC CATSVSGNIQYF
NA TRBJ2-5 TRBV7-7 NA TGTGCTAGCAGCTTAGTGGTCGGGAGCCCCGGGGGAGAGACCCAGTACTTC CASSLVVGSPGGETQYF
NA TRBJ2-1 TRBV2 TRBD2 TGTGCCAGCAGTCTAGCGGGAGGGCCCTCCTACAATGAGCAGTTCTTC CASSLAGGPSYNEQFF
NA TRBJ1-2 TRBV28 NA TGTGCCAGCAGATCGTATGGCTACACCTTC CASRSYGYTF
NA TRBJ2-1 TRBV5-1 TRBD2 TGCGCCAGCAGCCTGACTAGCGGGACGTACAATGAGCAGTTCTTC CASSLTSGTYNEQFF
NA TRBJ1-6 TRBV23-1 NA TGCGCCAGCAGTCAATCTGAGAAGAGCTCCTATAATTCACCCCTCCACTTT CASSQSEKSSYNSPLHF
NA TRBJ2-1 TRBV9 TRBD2 TGTGCCAGCAGCGAGGGCCTACTAGCGGGCGTTGGGCGGGAGCAGTTCTTC CASSEGLLAGVGREQFF
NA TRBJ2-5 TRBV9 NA TGTGCCAGCAGCGTAGAGCCGAGTACAGAGACCCAGTACTTC CASSVEPSTETQYF
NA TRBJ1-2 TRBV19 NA TGTGCCACTGCACAGCGGGTCCACCGAGGCTACACCTTC CATAQRVHRGYTF
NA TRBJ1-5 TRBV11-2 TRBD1 TGTGCCAGCAGCCTGACAGGGGTAACTCAGCCCCAGCATTTT CASSLTGVTQPQHF
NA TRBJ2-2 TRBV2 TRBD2 TGTGCCAGCAGTTGGCGCGGACTAGCGGGAGGGGCCGGGGAGCTGTTTTTT CASSWRGLAGGAGELFF
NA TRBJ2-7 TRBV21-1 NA TGTGCCAGCAGCAACCGGACGGGACTCCTTTACTCCTACGAGCAGTACTTC CASSNRTGLLYSYEQYF
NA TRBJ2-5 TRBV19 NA TGTGCCAGTAGTATCCGAGACTATCAAGAGACCCAGTACTTC CASSIRDYQETQYF
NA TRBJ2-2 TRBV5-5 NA TGTGCCAGCAGCTTTGCGGGCACCGGGGAGCTGTTTTTT CASSFAGTGELFF
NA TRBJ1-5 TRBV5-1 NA TGCGCCAGCAGCCCGGGACAAACCCGGAGCAATCAGCCCCAGCATTTT CASSPGQTRSNQPQHF
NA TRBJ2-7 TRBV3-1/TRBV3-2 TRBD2 TGTGCCAGCAGCCAAGAATACGCGGGAGGGACACCCTACGAGCAGTACTTC CASSQEYAGGTPYEQYF
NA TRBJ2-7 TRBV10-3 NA TGTGCCATCAGTGACGGTCCGTGGTACGAGCAGTACTTC CAISDGPWYEQYF
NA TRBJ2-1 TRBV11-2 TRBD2 TGTGCCAGCAGCTTAGAACTAGCGGGAGCTAATGAGCAGTTCTTC CASSLELAGANEQFF
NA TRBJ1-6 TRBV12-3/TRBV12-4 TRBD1 TGTGCCAGCAGAAGGGACAGCTATTCACCCCTCCACTTT CASRRDSYSPLHF
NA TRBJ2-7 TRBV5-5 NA TGTGCCAGCAGCTTGGCCGGGACACGGGACTACGAGCAGTACTTC CASSLAGTRDYEQYF
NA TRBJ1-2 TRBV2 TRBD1 TGTGCCAGCAGACCGGGACAGACTAACTATGGCTACACCTTC CASRPGQTNYGYTF
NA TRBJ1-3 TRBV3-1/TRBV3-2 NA TGTGCCAGCAGCCTAGAGCGGGGAAACACCATATATTTT CASSLERGNTIYF
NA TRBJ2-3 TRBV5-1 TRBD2 TGCGCCAGCAGCTTGTTTACTAGCGGGACGGAAGCGCAGTATTTT CASSLFTSGTEAQYF
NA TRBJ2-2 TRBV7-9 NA TGTGCCAGCAACTCGGATCCCGGGACGGGAGATACGAACACCGGGGAGCTGTTTTTT CASNSDPGTGDTNTGELFF
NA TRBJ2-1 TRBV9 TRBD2 TGTGCCAGCAGCGTAAGTAGCGGGAGATCTCACAATGAGCAGTTCTTC CASSVSSGRSHNEQFF
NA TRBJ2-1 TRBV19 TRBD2 TGTGCCAGTCAGACAAGAGGAGAACTAGCGGGAAACTCCTACAATGAGCAGTTCTTC CASQTRGELAGNSYNEQFF
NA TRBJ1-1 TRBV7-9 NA TGTGCCAGCAGCCCCCCCGGGAACACTGAAGCTTTCTTT CASSPPGNTEAFF
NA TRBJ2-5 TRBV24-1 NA TGTGCCACCAGTGACCCGAGACGGGTAGAGACCCAGTACTTC CATSDPRRVETQYF
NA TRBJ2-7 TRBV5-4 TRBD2 TGTGCCAGCACCAATACTAGCGGGGCCTACGAGCAGTACTTC CASTNTSGAYEQYF
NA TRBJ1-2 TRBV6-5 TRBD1 TGTGCCAGCAGTTATGAGCAGGGGGCGGAGGGCTACACCTTC CASSYEQGAEGYTF
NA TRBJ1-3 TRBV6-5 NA TGTGCCAGCGGGAGGACGTCTGGAAACACCATATATTTT CASGRTSGNTIYF
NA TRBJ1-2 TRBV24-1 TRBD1 TGTGCCACCAGTGAAGGGGGACAGGAGAGGGAAGGATATGGCTACACCTTC CATSEGGQEREGYGYTF
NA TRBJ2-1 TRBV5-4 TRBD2 TGTGCCAGCAGCTTGAGACTAGCGGGAGGGCTATCCCAAAATGAGCAGTTCTTC CASSLRLAGGLSQNEQFF
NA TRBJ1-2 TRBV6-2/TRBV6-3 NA TGTGCCAGCAGTTATTATCGGGGAGACTTTGGCTACACCTTC CASSYYRGDFGYTF
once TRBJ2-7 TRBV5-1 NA TGCGCCAGCAGCTTGATTCCGGGAGAGACCTACGAGCAGTACTTC CASSLIPGETYEQYF